The present T cell receptor beta chain was sequenced within a study of OX40 agonist ivuxolimab in advanced cancers. Looking at the study overall: Of the participants, 40% to 50% had some prior anti-PD-1, anti-PD-L1 or anti-CTLA-4 therapy, which was allowed.

Study-wide results and caveats: Clonal expansion by week 6 occurred in CD4+ and CD8+ blood T cells (at 0.1 to 3.0 mg/kg). Some patients without response likewise showed low normalized clonal expansion.

J lost 1 base, V lost 2 bases, and 4 bases had no gene match. The CDR3 sequence is 16 residues long. Germline V CDR1 and CDR2: WNHNN, SYGVQD (reference sequence). Worth noting for this clone: The target antigen is unknown.

Generated by immunoSEQ multiplex PCR, the TCRdb table keeps only in-frame clones and is missing some. The table has some 45,000 clones, roughly nine tenths seen once. The rearrangement links TRBV10-1 to TRBJ2-3, with 9 bases that match TRBD2. This specimen consisted of CD4+ or CD8+ T cells sorted from blood, obtained in a trial of the OX40 agonist ivuxolimab. This receptor was obtained from an adult with an advanced solid tumor such as melanoma, head and neck, liver or kidney cancer. Written as DNA, the CDR3 is TGCGCCAGCAGTGAGGTCGCTAGCGGGGGCACAGATACGCAGTATTTT. It translates to CASSEVASGGTDTQYF.